This T cell receptor (beta chain) was obtained from a study of post-analysis software for immune sequencing data. Study as a whole: Relapsing-remitting, secondary progressive and progressive-relapsing courses of multiple sclerosis were included. Findings and caveats of the study: TRBV5-6, TRBV5-1 and TRBV20-1 were among about 5 TRBV segments more frequent in patients than controls. Multiple sclerosis was associated with a significant reduction in normalized Chao1 diversity relative to controls. Those samples that were prepared in the same batch co-clustered strongly by F measure.

This CDR3 has 17 amino acids. J was trimmed by 1 base and V by 6 bases; bases with no gene match: 9. Germline CDR1 is SGHDN and CDR2 is FVKESK. Regarding this clonotype: Its antigen remains unidentified.

Researchers reported that TCR beta cDNA libraries carried unique molecular identifiers. Each sample of roughly 0.9 to 10 million input T cells yielded roughly 500,000 cDNA molecules, so each molecule approximated one T cell. From the PCR reads, TCRdb called clonotypes with MiXCR, one entry per CDR3 protein. Of about 820,000 distinct CDR3 sequences listed, around 50% are singletons. The rearrangement uses TRBV14 and TRBJ2-1, with 10 bases that match TRBD2. The receptor's source is a girl under 18 with multiple sclerosis. Sequences were obtained from blood. The CDR3 coding sequence is TGTGCCAGCAGTCCGTTTAGGACTAGCGGTTCCTACAATGAGCAGTTCTTC. It specifies CASSPFRTSGSYNEQFF.